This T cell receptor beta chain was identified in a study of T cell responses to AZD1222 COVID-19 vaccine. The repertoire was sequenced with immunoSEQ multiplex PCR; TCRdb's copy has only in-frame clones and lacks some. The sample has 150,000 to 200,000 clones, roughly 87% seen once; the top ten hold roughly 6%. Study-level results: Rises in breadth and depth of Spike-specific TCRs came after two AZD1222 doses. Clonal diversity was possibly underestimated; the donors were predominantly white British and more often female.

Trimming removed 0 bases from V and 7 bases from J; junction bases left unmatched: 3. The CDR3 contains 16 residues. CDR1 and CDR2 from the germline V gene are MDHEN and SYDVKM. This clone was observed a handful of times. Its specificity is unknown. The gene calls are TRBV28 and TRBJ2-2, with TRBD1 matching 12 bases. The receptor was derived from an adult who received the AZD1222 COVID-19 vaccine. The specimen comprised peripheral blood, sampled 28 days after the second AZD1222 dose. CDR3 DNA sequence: TGTGCCAGCAGTTTATGGGGACAGGGGGCGAGCGGGGAGCTGTTTTTT. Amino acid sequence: CASSLWGQGASGELFF.